The 24 T cell receptor beta chains below come from one sample, sequenced in a study of neurological immune-mediated disorders. Via MiXCR, TCRdb re-called the 5' RACE reads, giving one row per CDR3 protein. The table lists roughly 60,000 distinct CDR3 sequences, about an eighth of them singletons, with 1.8% in the top ten. Sequences were obtained from PBMCs. These receptors originate from a man aged 60-69 years in good health.

This clonotype was seen repeatedly, ten times or more. The chain couples TRBV7-2 to TRBJ2-1; D remains ambiguous. Germline values: CDR1 SGHTA, CDR2 FQGNSA. Trimming cost V 4 bases and J 5 bases, with 9 bases left between them. This CDR3 comprises 13 residues. The CDR3 nucleotides are TGTGCCAGCAGCTCCTGGGCCAACAATGAGCAGTTCTTC. Amino acids: CASSSWANNEQFF.

This clonotype was seen repeatedly, ten times or more. V usage is TRBV9 and J usage is TRBJ1-1, with D possibly TRBD1 on 6 matching bases. Trimming left V 2 bases short and J 5 bases short, with 16 bases between. This CDR3 is built from 15 residues. Germline CDR1 SGDLS, CDR2 YYNGEE. CDR3 sequence (DNA): TGTGCCAGCAGCGTTAGGCCAGGGGTCGGGACTGAAGCTTTCTTT. The encoded protein is CASSVRPGVGTEAFF.

This clonotype was recorded many times. V and J are TRBV5-5 and TRBJ2-5; D remains unclear. The length of the CDR3 is 14 residues. Germline lookup yields CDR1 SGHKS and CDR2 YYEKEE (reference sequence). With 0 bases removed from V and 1 base from J, the gap between germline ends came to 7 bases. CDR3 in amino acids: CASSLDRVQETQYF. As DNA, the CDR3 is TGTGCCAGCAGCTTGGACAGAGTCCAAGAGACCCAGTACTTC. Combining the CDR3 with reference TRBV5-5 and TRBJ2-5 gives the whole variable domain DAGVTQSPTHLIKTRGQQVTLRCSPISGHKSVSWYQQVLGQGPQFIFQYYEKEERGRGNFPDRFSARQFPNYSSELNVNALLLGDSALYLCASSLDRVQETQYFGPGTRLLVL.

Remarks on this clonotype: Being one base from a much bigger clone, this may be a read error. CDR3 DNA: TGTGACAGCAGTACAGTGAACACTGAAGCTTTCTTT. It encodes CDSSTVNTEAFF. The rearrangement uses TRBV13 and TRBJ1-1; D gene unclear. Germline V gives CDR1 PRHDT, CDR2 FYEKMQ (reference sequence). This CDR3 has 12 amino acids.

This clonotype occurred many times. The rearrangement joins TRBV9 to TRBJ2-7, with D perhaps being TRBD1 or TRBD2 (7 bases each). The germline V gene has CDR1 SGDLS and CDR2 YYNGEE. The CDR3 totals 15 residues. Trimming stripped 3 bases from V and 0 bases from J, with 13 bases between. The CDR3 loop is CASSGGGQNSYEQYF. Here the CDR3 DNA reads TGTGCCAGCAGCGGGGGGGGACAGAACTCCTACGAGCAGTACTTC. Full variable domain (remainder filled in from reference TRBV9 and TRBJ2-7): DSGVTQTPKHLITATGQRVTLRCSPRSGDLSVYWYQQSLDQGLQFLIQYYNGEERAKGNILERFSAQQFPDLHSELNLSSLELGDSALYFCASSGGGQNSYEQYFGPGTRLTVT.

This clonotype has ten or more counts. The chain couples TRBV28 to TRBJ2-5, with 7 bases identical to TRBD1. The germline gives CDR1 MDHEN, CDR2 SYDVKM. Trimming cost V 5 bases and J 1 base; bases outside gene matches: 4. The CDR3 extends over 14 amino acids. The CDR3 nucleotides read TGTGCCAGCAGTCTAAGACAGGGCCAAGAGACCCAGTACTTC. This encodes CASSLRQGQETQYF.

The V gene is TRBV4-3, the J gene TRBJ1-2; unclear D gene. The CDR3 runs to 15 residues. Germline CDR1 reads LGHNA; CDR2 reads YSLEER. The ends were cut back, 0 bases at V and 3 bases at J, with 11 bases in the middle. CDR3 protein: CASSQDGGLYYGYTF. The CDR3, as DNA: TGCGCCAGCAGCCAAGATGGAGGCCTTTACTATGGCTACACCTTC.

This clonotype was observed at least ten times. This sequence joins TRBV6-5 and TRBJ2-2; D possibly corresponds to TRBD2 (5 bases). V lost 4 bases and J lost 9, with 12 bases in between. Germline loops: CDR1 MNHEY, CDR2 SVGAGI. This CDR3 is 13 amino acids long. Here the CDR3 reads CASSLAAGRELFF. The DNA of the CDR3 is TGTGCCAGCAGTTTAGCCGCGGGCAGGGAGCTGTTTTTT.

This clonotype was found many times. CDR3 loop: CASSYRPGTALLAEANVLTF. In nucleotides, the CDR3 is TGTGCCAGCAGTTACCGACCCGGGACAGCCCTCTTAGCAGAGGCCAACGTCCTGACTTTC. The J gene is TRBJ2-6, the V gene TRBV6-5, with 7 bases lining up with TRBD1. The length of the CDR3 is 20 residues. V lost 2 bases, J lost 6 bases, and 19 bases stayed unmatched. The germline V gene encodes CDR1 MNHEY and CDR2 SVGAGI.

This clonotype was seen repeatedly, ten times or more. The V call is TRBV5-1, the J call TRBJ1-4; D is unresolved. In germline, CDR1 is SGHRS, CDR2 YFSETQ. This CDR3 region has 16 residues. V was shortened by 1 base and J by 0 bases, with 10 bases between the two germline ends. CDR3 coding DNA: TGCGCCAGCAGCTTGATGGGGATTGCAACTAATGAAAAACTGTTTTTT. Its translation is CASSLMGIATNEKLFF.

This clonotype has a count of ten or more. This rearrangement joins TRBV18 to TRBJ1-1; D perhaps matches TRBD1 (5 bases). Germline CDR1 and CDR2: KGHSH and LQKENI. This CDR3 comprises 17 residues. V was shortened by 3 bases and J by 1 base, with 18 bases between the two germline ends. The CDR3 reads CASSPTWGGRSNTEAFF. DNA for the CDR3: TGTGCCAGCTCACCGACCTGGGGGGGAAGGTCGAACACTGAAGCTTTCTTT.

This chain connects TRBV5-1 to TRBJ1-1; D is unclear. The CDR3 sequence is 13 residues long. CDR1 and CDR2 (germline): SGHRS, YFSETQ. The V and J ends lost 1 base and 2 bases respectively, with 6 bases between them. The CDR3 coding sequence is TGCGCCAGCAGCTTGACAGAAAACACTGAAGCTTTCTTT. It encodes CASSLTENTEAFF.

This clonotype occurred once. Being one base from a much bigger clone, this may be a read error. The rearrangement uses TRBV20-1 and TRBJ1-6; 7 bases fit TRBD1. The CDR3 has 14 residues. Unmatched junction bases numbered 11, after V lost 6 bases and J lost 9 bases. Germline-derived CDR1 and CDR2 are DFQATT and SNEGSKA (reference sequence). The CDR3 bases are TGCAGTGCGTCCGGGACAGAGGGGACTTCACCCCTCCACTTT. It yields the protein CSASGTEGTSPLHF.

The chain carries TRBV4-1 and TRBJ2-3, with TRBD1 matching 9 bases. Per germline, CDR1 MGHRA and CDR2 YSYEKL. Trimming cost V 2 bases and J 9 bases; bases outside gene matches: 12. The CDR3 length is 16 residues. CDR3 sequence (DNA): TGCGCCAGCAGCCAATTTAAGGACAGGGGTGAAGGCACGCAGTATTTT. Translating it yields CASSQFKDRGEGTQYF.

This clonotype was counted ten times or more. V and J are TRBV7-2 and TRBJ2-6, with TRBD1 identical over 9 bases. The length of the CDR3 is 20 residues. The V gene end was trimmed by 4 bases and the J gene end by 0 bases; junction bases not matched to a gene: 13. The germline CDR1 and CDR2 sequences are SGHTA and FQGNSA. The CDR3 DNA reads as TGTGCCAGCAGCTCGACGGACAGGGGCATCCGAAGCTCTGGGGCCAACGTCCTGACTTTC. Its translation is CASSSTDRGIRSSGANVLTF.

About this clonotype itself: Possible read error: a much larger clone is one base away. The chain joins TRBV3-1 to TRBJ2-1; D is perhaps TRBD1 (5 bases). V was clipped by 8 bases and J by 10 bases, with 18 bases between them. Germline assignment: CDR1 LGHDT and CDR2 YNNKEL (reference sequence). The CDR3 runs 13 residues. CDR3 DNA sequence: TGTGCCAGCGGCCCCCAAGGGGTTAACGAGCAGTTCTTC. Protein sequence: CASGPQGVNEQFF.

This clonotype was counted ten times or more. V usage is TRBV5-5 and J usage is TRBJ2-2; D possibly corresponds to TRBD2 (5 bases). From germline, CDR1 is SGHKS and CDR2 YYEKEE (reference sequence). This CDR3 is built from 14 residues. The V end was cut by 1 base, the J end by 3 bases, with 7 bases between. In DNA, the CDR3 is TGTGCCAGCAGCTTGACGCGGGACACCGGGGAGCTGTTTTTT. Amino acid sequence: CASSLTRDTGELFF.

Ten or more counts support this clonotype. The chain employs TRBV24-1 and TRBJ2-3; TRBD2 matches 12 bases. Germline V gene data show CDR1 as KGHDR and CDR2 as SFDVKD. V dropped 5 bases and J dropped 4; count of bases not matched to a gene: 12. The CDR3 spans 18 residues. The CDR3 bases are TGTGCCACCAGTGCCACCCCCCTAGCGGGGGGGCGTCCAGATACGCAGTATTTT. It is translated as CATSATPLAGGRPDTQYF.

This clonotype was seen a single time. The gene calls are TRBV20-1 and TRBJ1-2; TRBD1 matches 9 bases. This CDR3 is built from 15 residues. The V and J ends lost 0 bases and 4 bases, in that order; junction bases with no gene match: 6. The germline gives CDR1 DFQATT, CDR2 SNEGSKA (reference sequence). This CDR3 reads CSARDPGTGSYGYTF. The CDR3 region has the DNA TGCAGTGCTAGAGATCCCGGGACAGGGTCCTATGGCTACACCTTC.

This clonotype was seen ten or more times. The genes are TRBV9 and TRBJ1-5, with D possibly matching TRBD1 (5 bases). The length of the CDR3 is 14 residues. The germline V gene has CDR1 SGDLS and CDR2 YYNGEE. Trimming cost V 4 bases and J 0 bases, with 8 bases left between them. CDR3 sequence: CASSRGDSNQPQHF. The CDR3 DNA follows: TGTGCCAGCAGCCGGGGGGATAGCAATCAGCCCCAGCATTTT.

This clonotype is labeled medium-sized. The chain has TRBV15 and TRBJ1-6, with 10 bases aligning to TRBD1. The ends lost 0 bases at V and 3 bases at J; junction bases unmatched: 8. Germline lookup yields CDR1 LNHNV and CDR2 YYDKDF (reference sequence). There are 19 residues in the CDR3. The CDR3 here is CATSRDPTGGEIYNSPLHF. The DNA for the CDR3 is TGTGCCACCAGCAGAGATCCGACAGGGGGCGAGATCTATAATTCACCCCTCCACTTT.

In this sample, this clonotype turned up many times. This chain uses TRBV15 with TRBJ2-1; the match to TRBD1 covers 8 bases. This CDR3 is built from 17 residues. Germline V CDR1 and CDR2: LNHNV, YYDKDF (reference sequence). V trimming: 0 bases; J trimming: 12 bases; junction bases outside the gene matches: 16. In nucleotides, the CDR3 is TGTGCCACCAGCAGAGATTTGGGGTCAGGGGGCGCTTGGTGGCAGTTCTTC. Encoded protein: CATSRDLGSGGAWWQFF.

The chain has TRBV6-5 and TRBJ2-3; no firm D call. The germline V gene has CDR1 MNHEY and CDR2 SVGAGI. The CDR3 is 17 residues long. V lost 6 bases to trimming and J lost 5 bases, with 24 bases between them. CDR3 nucleotide sequence: TGTGCCAGCAGAGGCAGCCCAATCGAGCCAGGTGGAGATACGCAGTATTTT. Protein sequence: CASRGSPIEPGGDTQYF.

The table lists this clonotype with many counts. The V and J genes are TRBV9 and TRBJ2-7; no clear D. Germline assignment: CDR1 SGDLS and CDR2 YYNGEE. Trimming pared 3 bases from V and 4 bases from J, leaving 11 bases between. The CDR3 loop spans 13 amino acids. The chain's CDR3 is CASSAPAGYEQYF. The DNA of the CDR3 is TGTGCCAGCAGCGCACCGGCCGGTTACGAGCAGTACTTC.